This T cell receptor (beta chain) was recovered during a study of regulatory T cells in long-lasting Graves disease. Points from the study as a whole: Whereas approximately 980 public clonotypes were shared by new patients, persistent patients shared more, at some 2,500.

V was pared by 1 base and J by 10 bases, with 11 bases between. This CDR3 spans 13 amino acids. Time point indicated: newly diagnosed GD, antithyroid drugs for less than 3 months. PBMC-extracted RNA yielded the TCR library. In this cohort, patients came from an endocrinology department located in Xi'an, China. Libraries of TCR beta came from iRepertoire HTBI primers plus Arm-PCR of CDR3 regions. TCRdb passed the multiplex PCR reads through MiXCR, listing each CDR3 protein once. The data contain 400,000 to 550,000 distinct CDR3 sequences, under 15% of them singletons. In its sample, this clonotype was seen once. Its target is not known. The sample also formed part of further work on T cells in Graves' hyperthyroidism and ophthalmopathy. That work states: Thyroid ultrasound, orbital computed tomography, clinical symptoms, and serum thyroxine and TRAb underpinned diagnoses. RT-PCR in the first round (using the HTBI primer set) targeted the TCR CDR3.

The chain joins TRBV12-3 or TRBV12-4 to TRBJ2-4; a possible D gene is TRBD2 (5 bases). Sequenced here: peripheral blood mononuclear cells (PBMCs), sampled at new diagnosis, from a patient treated with antithyroid drugs. This sequence originates from a woman aged 25 to 39 with Graves disease. This CDR3 reads CASSLEDRGIQYF. The CDR3 DNA reads as TGTGCCAGCAGTTTAGAGGACCGGGGTATTCAGTACTTC.